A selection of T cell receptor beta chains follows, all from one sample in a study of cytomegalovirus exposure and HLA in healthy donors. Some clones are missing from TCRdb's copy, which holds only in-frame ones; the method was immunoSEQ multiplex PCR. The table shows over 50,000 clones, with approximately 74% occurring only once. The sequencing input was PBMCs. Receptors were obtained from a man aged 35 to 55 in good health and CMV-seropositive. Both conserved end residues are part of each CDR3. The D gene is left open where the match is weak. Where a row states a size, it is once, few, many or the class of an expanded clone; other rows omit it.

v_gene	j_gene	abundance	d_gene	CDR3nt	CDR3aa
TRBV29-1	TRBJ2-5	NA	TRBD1	TGCAGCGTTCCGACAGGGGGCGTTTGGGAGACCCAGTACTTC	CSVPTGGVWETQYF
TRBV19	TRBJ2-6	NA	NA	TGTGCCAGTAGTTTACAGGCCACCTACTCTGGGGCCAACGTCCTGACTTTC	CASSLQATYSGANVLTF
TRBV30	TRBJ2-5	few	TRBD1	TGTGCCTGGAGTAAAGGGACAGGGAGACAAGAGACCCAGTACTTC	CAWSKGTGRQETQYF
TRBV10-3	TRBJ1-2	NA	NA	TGTGCCATCAGTGGAGAACAGGGTAGCGGCTACACCTTC	CAISGEQGSGYTF
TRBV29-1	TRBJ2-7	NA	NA	TGCAGCGTTGCCCCAGGCATTTACGAGCAGTACTTC	CSVAPGIYEQYF
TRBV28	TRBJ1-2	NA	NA	TGTGCCAGCAGTCGAGATAGCTTGGGTGGACTGGAGGGCTACACCTTC	CASSRDSLGGLEGYTF
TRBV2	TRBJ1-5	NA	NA	TGTGCCAGCAGTGCGGACATTCTTAGCAATCAGCCCCAGCATTTT	CASSADILSNQPQHF
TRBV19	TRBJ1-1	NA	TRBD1	TGTGCCAGTAAGTCGGCAGGGGGGTACCCGAACACTGAAGCTTTCTTT	CASKSAGGYPNTEAFF
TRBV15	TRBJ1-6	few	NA	TGTGCCACCAGCAGACAGAGGAGGGATTCACCCCTCCACTTT	CATSRQRRDSPLHF
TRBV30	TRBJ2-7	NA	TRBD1	TGTGCCTGGGCGGGACAGGGGAACTACGAGCAGTACTTC	CAWAGQGNYEQYF
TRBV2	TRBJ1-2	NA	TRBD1	TGTGCCAGCACACGGACAGGTGGCTACACCTTC	CASTRTGGYTF
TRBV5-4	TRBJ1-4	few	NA	TGTGCCAGCAGCCCTCGCTACGGGGAAAATGAAAAACTGTTTTTT	CASSPRYGENEKLFF
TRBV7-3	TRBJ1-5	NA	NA	TGTGCCAGCAGCCCGCTCCAGGGGCGCCCCCATCAGCCCCAGCATTTT	CASSPLQGRPHQPQHF
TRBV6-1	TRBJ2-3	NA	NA	TGTGCCACCGGGGACTCTAGCACAGATACGCAGTATTTT	CATGDSSTDTQYF
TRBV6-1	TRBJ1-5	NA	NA	TGTGCCAGCAGACAACAGACAAACAGCAATCAGCCCCAGCATTTT	CASRQQTNSNQPQHF
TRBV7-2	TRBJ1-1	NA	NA	TGTGCCAGCAGCTCAGGGCCTTCCCGCAGTGAAGCTTTCTTT	CASSSGPSRSEAFF
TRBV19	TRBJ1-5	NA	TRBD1	TGTGCCAGTTGGGTAGGGGGCAGGAGCAATCAGCCCCAGCATTTT	CASWVGGRSNQPQHF
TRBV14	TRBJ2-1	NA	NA	TGTGCCAGCAGCCAAGGCAGTGCCTACAATGAGCAGTTCTTC	CASSQGSAYNEQFF